This is a list of T cell receptor beta chains from one sample in a study of cytomegalovirus exposure and HLA in healthy donors. The repertoire was sequenced with immunoSEQ multiplex PCR; TCRdb's copy has only in-frame clones and lacks some. The sample records some 170,000 clones, 70% to 90% being singletons. The sequenced material came from PBMCs. All receptors come from a woman between 25 and 40 years old in good health and CMV-seronegative. Both conserved end residues are part of each CDR3.

CDR3aa: CASSFMFNGELFF
v_gene: TRBV27

CDR3aa: CSGGSAYEQYF
v_gene: TRBV20-1

CDR3aa: CAWAGIGETQYF
v_gene: TRBV30

CDR3aa: CASSGYPGQGTDTQYF
v_gene: TRBV6-1

CDR3aa: CASSLRTKGTGDEQFF
v_gene: TRBV11-3

CDR3aa: CATGTGPTF
v_gene: TRBV9

CDR3aa: CASSTSGETQYF
v_gene: TRBV11-3

CDR3aa: CASSVLQVGGQETQYF
v_gene: TRBV9

CDR3aa: CASRNGRFNYGYTF
v_gene: TRBV6-5

CDR3aa: CASSAGVSSYNEQFF
v_gene: TRBV7-2